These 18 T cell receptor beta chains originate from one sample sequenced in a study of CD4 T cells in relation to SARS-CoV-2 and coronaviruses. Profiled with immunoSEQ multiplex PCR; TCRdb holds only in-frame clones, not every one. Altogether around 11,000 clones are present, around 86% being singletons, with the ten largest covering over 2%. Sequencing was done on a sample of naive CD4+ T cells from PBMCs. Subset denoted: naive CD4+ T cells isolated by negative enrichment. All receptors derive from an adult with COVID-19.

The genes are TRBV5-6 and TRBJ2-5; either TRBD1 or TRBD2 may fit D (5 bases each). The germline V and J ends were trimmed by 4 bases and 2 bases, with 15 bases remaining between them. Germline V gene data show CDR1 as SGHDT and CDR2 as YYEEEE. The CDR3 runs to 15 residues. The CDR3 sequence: CASSPDRDEQETQYF. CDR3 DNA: TGTGCCAGCAGCCCAGACCGGGACGAGCAAGAGACCCAGTACTTC.

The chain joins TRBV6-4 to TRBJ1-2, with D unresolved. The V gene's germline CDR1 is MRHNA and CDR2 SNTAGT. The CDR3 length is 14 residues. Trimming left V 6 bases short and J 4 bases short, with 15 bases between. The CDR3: CASSLDLWGYGYTF. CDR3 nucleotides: TGTGCCAGCAGCCTAGACCTCTGGGGCTATGGCTACACCTTC.

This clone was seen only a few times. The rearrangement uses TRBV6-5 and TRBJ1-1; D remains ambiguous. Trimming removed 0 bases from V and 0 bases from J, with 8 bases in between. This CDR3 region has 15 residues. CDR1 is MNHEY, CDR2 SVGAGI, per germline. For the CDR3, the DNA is TGTGCCAGCAGTTACTCGATAGGTATGAACACTGAAGCTTTCTTT. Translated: CASSYSIGMNTEAFF.

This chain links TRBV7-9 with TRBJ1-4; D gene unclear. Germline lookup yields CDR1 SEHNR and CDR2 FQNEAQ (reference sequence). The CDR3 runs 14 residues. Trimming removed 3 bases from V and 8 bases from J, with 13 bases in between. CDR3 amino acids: CASSFRTPGEKLFF. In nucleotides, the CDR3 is TGTGCCAGCAGCTTCCGCACCCCGGGGGAAAAACTGTTTTTT.

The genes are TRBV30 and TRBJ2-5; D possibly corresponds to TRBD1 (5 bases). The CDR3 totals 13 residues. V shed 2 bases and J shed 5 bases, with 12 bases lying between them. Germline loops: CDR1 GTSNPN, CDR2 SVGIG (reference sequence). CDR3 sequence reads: CAWSRTGRETQYF. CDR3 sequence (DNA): TGTGCCTGGAGTAGAACAGGAAGGGAGACCCAGTACTTC.

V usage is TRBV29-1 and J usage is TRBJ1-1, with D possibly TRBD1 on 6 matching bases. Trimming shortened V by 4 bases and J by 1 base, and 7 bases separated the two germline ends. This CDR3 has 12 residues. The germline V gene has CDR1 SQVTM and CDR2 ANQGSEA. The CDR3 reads CSVAQGNTEAFF. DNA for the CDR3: TGCAGCGTTGCACAGGGGAACACTGAAGCTTTCTTT.

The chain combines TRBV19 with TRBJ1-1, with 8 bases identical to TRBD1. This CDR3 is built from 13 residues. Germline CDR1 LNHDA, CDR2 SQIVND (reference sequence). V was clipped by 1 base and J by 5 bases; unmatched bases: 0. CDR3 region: CASSIGQGTEAFF. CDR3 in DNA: TGTGCCAGTAGTATAGGACAGGGGACTGAAGCTTTCTTT.

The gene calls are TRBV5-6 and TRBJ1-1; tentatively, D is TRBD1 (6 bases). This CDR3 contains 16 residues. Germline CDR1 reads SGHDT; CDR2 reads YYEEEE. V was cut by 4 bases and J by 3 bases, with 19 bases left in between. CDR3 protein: CASSPGGLTVDTEAFF. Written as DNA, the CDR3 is TGTGCCAGCAGCCCGGGGGGCCTTACGGTGGACACTGAAGCTTTCTTT.

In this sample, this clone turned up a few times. CDR3 amino acids: CASTKTMGAGNIQYF. The CDR3 DNA is TGTGCCAGCACGAAAACCATGGGGGCCGGGAACATTCAGTACTTC. V and J are TRBV11-2 and TRBJ2-4; D might be TRBD1 (6 bases). CDR3 size: 15 residues. CDR1 is SGHAT, CDR2 FQNNGV, per germline. The V gene lost 7 bases and the J gene lost 7 bases, with 20 bases spanning the gap.

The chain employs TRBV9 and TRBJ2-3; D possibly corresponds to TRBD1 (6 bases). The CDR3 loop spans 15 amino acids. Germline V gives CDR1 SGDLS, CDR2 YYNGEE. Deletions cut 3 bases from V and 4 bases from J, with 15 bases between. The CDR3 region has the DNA TGTGCCAGCAGCGGACAGAGAAAGGGGGCAGATACGCAGTATTTT. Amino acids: CASSGQRKGADTQYF.

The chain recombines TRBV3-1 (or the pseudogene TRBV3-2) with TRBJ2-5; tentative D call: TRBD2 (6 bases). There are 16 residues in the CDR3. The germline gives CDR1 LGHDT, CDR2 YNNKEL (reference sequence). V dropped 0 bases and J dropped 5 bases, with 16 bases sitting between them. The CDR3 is CASSQDLSLAKETQYF. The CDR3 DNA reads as TGTGCCAGCAGCCAAGATCTTAGTCTAGCGAAGGAGACCCAGTACTTC.

CDR3 region: CASSLTLTDQETQYF. CDR3 sequence (DNA): TGCGCCAGCAGCTTGACCCTGACAGACCAAGAGACCCAGTACTTC. J is TRBJ2-5 and V is TRBV5-1, with D possibly matching TRBD1 (5 bases). The CDR3 contains 15 residues. V dropped 1 base and J dropped 0 bases, with 10 bases sitting between them. Per the germline V gene, CDR1 is SGHRS and CDR2 is YFSETQ.

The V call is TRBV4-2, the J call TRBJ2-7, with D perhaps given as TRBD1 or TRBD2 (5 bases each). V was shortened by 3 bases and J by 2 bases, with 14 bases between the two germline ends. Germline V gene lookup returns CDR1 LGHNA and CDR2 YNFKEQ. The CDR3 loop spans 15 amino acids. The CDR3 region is CASSQAPGTTYEQYF. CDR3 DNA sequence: TGTGCCAGCAGCCAGGCACCGGGGACCACCTACGAGCAGTACTTC.

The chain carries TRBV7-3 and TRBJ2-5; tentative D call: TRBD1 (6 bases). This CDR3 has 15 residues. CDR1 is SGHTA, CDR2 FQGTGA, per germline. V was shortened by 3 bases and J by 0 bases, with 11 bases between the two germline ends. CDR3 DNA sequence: TGTGCCAGCAGCTTCGGGACAAGTTACCAAGAGACCCAGTACTTC. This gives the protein CASSFGTSYQETQYF.

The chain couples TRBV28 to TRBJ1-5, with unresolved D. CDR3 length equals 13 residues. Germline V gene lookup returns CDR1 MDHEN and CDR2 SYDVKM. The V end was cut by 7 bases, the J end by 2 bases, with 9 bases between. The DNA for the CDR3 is TGTGCCAGCACACCCCAGGGCAATCAGCCCCAGCATTTT. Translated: CASTPQGNQPQHF.

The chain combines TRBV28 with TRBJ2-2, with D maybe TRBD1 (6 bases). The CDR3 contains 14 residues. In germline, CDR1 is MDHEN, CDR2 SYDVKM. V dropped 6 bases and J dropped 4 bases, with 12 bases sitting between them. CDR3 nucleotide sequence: TGTGCCAGCAGACAAGGACAGATCACCGGGGAGCTGTTTTTT. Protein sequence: CASRQGQITGELFF.

The CDR3 loop is CASSLDYGGAYEQYF. The CDR3 DNA follows: TGTGCCAGCAGCTTAGATTATGGGGGGGCCTACGAGCAGTACTTC. The V call is TRBV11-2, the J call TRBJ2-7; 7 bases fit TRBD2. The CDR3 sequence is 15 residues long. The junction had 4 bases not matched to a gene; V was cut back by 0 bases and J by 2 bases. Germline CDR1 and CDR2: SGHAT and FQNNGV.

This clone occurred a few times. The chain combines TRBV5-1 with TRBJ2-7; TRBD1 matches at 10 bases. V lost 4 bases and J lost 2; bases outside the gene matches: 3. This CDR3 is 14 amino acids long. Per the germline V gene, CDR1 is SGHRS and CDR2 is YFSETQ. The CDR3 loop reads CASSGTGATYEQYF. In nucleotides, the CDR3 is TGCGCCAGCAGCGGGACAGGGGCCACCTACGAGCAGTACTTC.